Following are 27 T cell receptor beta chains from one sample sequenced in a study of blood T cell repertoires in COVID-19 (dated by TCRdb to the early 2020s). Libraries came from the immunoSEQ multiplex PCR assay. TCRdb's version of the immuneACCESS table is confined to in-frame rearrangements and falls short of the full clone set. An unresolved V gene accounts for under half of the shortfall where checked; the remainder is of unknown origin. The sample yields more than 250,000 clones; 85% to 90% were counted once. The ten largest clones add up to 6.3% of the sample. Sequenced material: peripheral blood. Every receptor here comes from a woman aged 45-65 years with COVID-19, enrolled during active disease.

J is TRBJ1-2 and V is TRBV7-8, with D possibly matching TRBD1 (6 bases). V lost 5 bases to trimming and J lost 0 bases, with 16 bases between them. This CDR3 comprises 16 residues. Germline CDR1 and CDR2: SGHVS and FQNEAQ. CDR3 protein: CASSSYNREPNYGYTF. The CDR3 nucleotides read TGTGCCAGCAGCAGTTACAACAGGGAACCTAACTATGGCTACACCTTC.

The rearrangement joins TRBV19 to TRBJ2-5, with D uncertain. This CDR3 comprises 12 residues. Trimming removed 2 bases from V and 3 bases from J, with 4 bases in between. Germline CDR1 LNHDA, CDR2 SQIVND (reference sequence). The CDR3: CASSIREETQYF. As DNA, the CDR3 is TGTGCCAGTAGTATACGGGAAGAGACCCAGTACTTC.

The chain couples TRBV6-5 to TRBJ1-4; D call uncertain. Trimming removed 6 bases from V and 5 bases from J, with 10 bases in between. Germline V gene lookup returns CDR1 MNHEY and CDR2 SVGAGI. This CDR3 spans 13 amino acids. The CDR3 region has the DNA TGTGCCAGCAGCCCGCGGCAGAATGAAAAACTGTTTTTT. Amino acids: CASSPRQNEKLFF.

The genes are TRBV7-2 and TRBJ2-7; 10 positions match TRBD1. Germline loops: CDR1 SGHTA, CDR2 FQGNSA. The CDR3 length is 15 residues. The V gene end was trimmed by 1 base and the J gene end by 6 bases; junction bases not matched to a gene: 6. CDR3 nucleotides: TGTGCCAGCAGCTTAGATGGGACAGGGGTGCGCGAGCAGTACTTC. Protein product: CASSLDGTGVREQYF. Full variable domain (rest looked up from reference TRBV7-2 and TRBJ2-7): GAGVSQSPSNKVTEKGKDVELRCDPISGHTALYWYRQSLGQGLEFLIYFQGNSAPDKSGLPSDRFSAERTGGSVSTLTIQRTQQEDSAVYLCASSLDGTGVREQYFGPGTRLTVT.

This clone has just one count. The chain recombines TRBV5-1 with TRBJ1-5, with 9 bases matching TRBD1. Germline V gene data show CDR1 as SGHRS and CDR2 as YFSETQ. There are 15 residues in the CDR3. V lost 0 bases to trimming and J lost 4 bases; unmatched junction nucleotides: 2. In nucleotides, the CDR3 is TGCGCCAGCAGCTTGGCGGGACAGGGAAATCAGCCCCAGCATTTT. Its translation: CASSLAGQGNQPQHF.

V and J are TRBV18 and TRBJ1-5, with 9 positions matching TRBD1. This CDR3 is 17 amino acids long. J lost 2 bases, V lost 6 bases, and 11 bases had no gene match. The germline V gene encodes CDR1 KGHSH and CDR2 LQKENI. The CDR3 DNA sequence: TGTGCCAGCTCCCCCTCGGGACAGGGAACCGGCAATCAGCCCCAGCATTTT. This gives the protein CASSPSGQGTGNQPQHF.

J is TRBJ1-4 and V is TRBV30; the D is unclear. Between the trimmed V and J ends, which lost 5 bases and 4 bases, there was a span of 17 bases. This CDR3 spans 15 amino acids. Per the germline V gene, CDR1 is GTSNPN and CDR2 is SVGIG (reference sequence). CDR3 region: CAWSGSALGNEKLFF. The CDR3 nucleotides read TGTGCCTGGTCGGGATCGGCCTTGGGTAATGAAAAACTGTTTTTT.

J is TRBJ1-1 and V is TRBV6-6; 10 bases match TRBD1. This CDR3 comprises 13 residues. J lost 4 bases, V lost 10 bases, and 6 bases had no gene match. Germline V gives CDR1 MNHNY, CDR2 SVGAGI (reference sequence). The CDR3 protein is CATRDRGSTEAFF. In DNA, the CDR3 is TGTGCCACCCGGGACAGGGGATCCACTGAAGCTTTCTTT.

The gene calls are TRBV30 and TRBJ2-2; 11 nucleotides line up with TRBD2. The CDR3 extends over 15 amino acids. The trim removed 4 bases at V and 5 bases at J, leaving 6 bases unmatched. CDR1 GTSNPN and CDR2 SVGIG come from the germline V gene (reference sequence). The DNA for the CDR3 is TGTGCCTGGACTCCTAGCGGGAGGAATACCGGGGAGCTGTTTTTT. Protein product: CAWTPSGRNTGELFF. The whole variable domain, remainder taken from reference TRBV30 and TRBJ2-2, is SQTIHQWPATLVQPVGSPLSLECTVEGTSNPNLYWYRQAAGRGLQLLFYSVGIGQISSEVPQNLSASRPQDRQFILSSKKLLLSDSGFYLCAWTPSGRNTGELFFGEGSRLTVL.

The chain is built from TRBV9 and TRBJ1-5; the D is unclear. CDR3 length: 14 residues. The V gene lost 0 bases and the J gene lost 0 bases, with 4 bases spanning the gap. Germline lookup yields CDR1 SGDLS and CDR2 YYNGEE. CDR3 DNA sequence: TGTGCCAGCAGCGTAGGGGCTAGCAATCAGCCCCAGCATTTT. It yields the protein CASSVGASNQPQHF.

This clone turned up a few times. The chain couples TRBV6-6 to TRBJ2-7, with 9 nucleotides matching TRBD1. This CDR3 has 16 amino acids. The germline V gene has CDR1 MNHNY and CDR2 SVGAGI (reference sequence). Germline trimming cut 4 bases from V and 4 bases from J; bases unmatched to any gene: 11. CDR3 residues: CASSSRSRDREYEQYF. The CDR3, as DNA: TGTGCCAGCAGTTCCCGGAGCCGGGACAGGGAGTACGAGCAGTACTTC.

This clone appeared once. A clone one base away is much larger, so this may be a read error. Other DNA sequences in this specimen translate into the identical CDR3. The V and J genes are TRBV19 and TRBJ1-6; D unresolved. This CDR3 is 14 amino acids long. V was shortened by 7 bases and J by 0 bases, with 7 bases between the two germline ends. Germline V gives CDR1 LNHDA, CDR2 SQIVND (reference sequence). The CDR3 nucleotides are TGTGCCAGTACTCCGAGCTCCTATAATTCACCCCTCCACTTT. This sequence encodes CASTPSSYNSPLHF.

A single count supports this clone. The chain employs TRBV5-1 and TRBJ2-6; tentatively, D is TRBD1 (6 bases). The CDR3 contains 17 residues. From germline, CDR1 is SGHRS and CDR2 YFSETQ. The V end lost 3 bases, the J end lost 3 bases, and 16 bases lay between the germline ends. The CDR3 DNA reads as TGCGCCAGCAGCTCGGTCAGGACAGTTTTTGGGGCCAACGTCCTGACTTTC. As protein: CASSSVRTVFGANVLTF.

This clone was seen once. This sequence joins TRBV25-1 and TRBJ2-7; maybe TRBD1 (6 bases). CDR1 is MGHDK and CDR2 is SYGVNS in the germline V gene. The CDR3 covers 12 residues. Trimming took off 6 bases at V and 4 bases at J, with 10 bases between the two ends. CDR3 bases: TGTGCCAGCAGACAGGGTTGGTACGAGCAGTACTTC. This encodes CASRQGWYEQYF.

This chain connects TRBV5-1 to TRBJ1-1; TRBD1 aligns across 9 bases. The CDR3 is 16 residues long. Germline V lookup: CDR1 SGHRS, CDR2 YFSETQ. The ends lost 0 bases at V and 1 base at J; junction bases unmatched: 4. CDR3 bases: TGCGCCAGCAGCTTGGAACAGGGGGCTTCGAACACTGAAGCTTTCTTT. Its translation: CASSLEQGASNTEAFF. Filled out from reference TRBV5-1 and TRBJ1-1, the complete variable domain reads KAGVTQTPRYLIKTRGQQVTLSCSPISGHRSVSWYQQTPGQGLQFLFEYFSETQRNKGNFPGRFSGRQFSNSRSEMNVSTLELGDSALYLCASSLEQGASNTEAFFGQGTRLTVV.

This chain connects TRBV5-4 to TRBJ2-5; no clear D gene. The CDR3 consists of 14 residues. V shed 1 base and J shed 5 bases, with 12 bases lying between them. Germline V gene lookup returns CDR1 SGHNT and CDR2 YYREEE (reference sequence). Here the CDR3 DNA reads TGTGCCAGCAGCTTGATCTCCTTTCGGGAGACCCAGTACTTC. The encoded protein is CASSLISFRETQYF. The full variable domain, in which reference TRBV5-4 and TRBJ2-5 provide the parts outside the CDR3, is ETGVTQSPTHLIKTRGQQVTLRCSSQSGHNTVSWYQQALGQGPQFIFQYYREEENGRGNFPPRFSGLQFPNYSSELNVNALELDDSALYLCASSLISFRETQYFGPGTRLLVL.

This sequence joins TRBV12-3 or TRBV12-4 and TRBJ2-1; tentatively, D is TRBD2 (6 bases). Trimming removed 5 bases at V and 7 bases at J, with 12 bases between. The CDR3 sequence is 13 residues long. In DNA form, the CDR3 reads TGTGCCAGCAGTACAGCGGGTATAAATGAGCAGTTCTTC. It specifies CASSTAGINEQFF.

The chain couples TRBV25-1 to TRBJ2-1; 11 positions match TRBD2. The CDR3 runs 12 residues. Germline CDR1 is MGHDK and CDR2 is SYGVNS. CDR3 in amino acids: CATSGGYNEQFF. DNA for the CDR3: TGTGCTACTAGCGGGGGTTACAATGAGCAGTTCTTC.

With respect to this clone: Other DNA sequences from this sample encode an identical CDR3 as well. The chain uses TRBV14 and TRBJ2-1; TRBD2 agrees at 8 bases. CDR1 SGHDN and CDR2 FVKESK come from the germline V gene. The CDR3 totals 16 residues. After removal of 1 base from V and 0 bases from J, the junction contained 2 bases not matched to a gene. CDR3 DNA: TGTGCCAGCAGCCAAGGCAGCGGGAGCTCCTACAATGAGCAGTTCTTC. It codes for CASSQGSGSSYNEQFF.

The chain is built from TRBV30 and TRBJ1-3; TRBD1 is a possible D gene (5 bases). Germline V lookup: CDR1 GTSNPN, CDR2 SVGIG (reference sequence). This CDR3 is built from 15 residues. V was shortened by 0 bases and J by 5 bases, with 14 bases between the two germline ends. CDR3 nucleotide sequence: TGTGCCTGGAGTGTCAGCGGGACCGGCCGAAACACCATATATTTT. This encodes CAWSVSGTGRNTIYF.

V and J are TRBV7-9 and TRBJ2-1; 12 bases agree with TRBD2. Germline CDR1 is SEHNR and CDR2 is FQNEAQ (reference sequence). CDR3 length: 17 residues. The trim removed 5 bases at V and 4 bases at J, leaving 9 bases unmatched. DNA of the CDR3: TGTGCCAGCAGCACCCGGACTAGCGGGACAATATACAATGAGCAGTTCTTC. Translating it yields CASSTRTSGTIYNEQFF.

The chain is built from TRBV30 and TRBJ2-7, with 7 bases lining up with TRBD2. Trimming took 0 bases from V and 3 from J; bases not matched to a gene: 8. The CDR3 loop spans 15 amino acids. In germline, CDR1 is GTSNPN, CDR2 SVGIG (reference sequence). This chain's CDR3 is CAWSVAGLGVYEQYF. CDR3 DNA sequence: TGTGCCTGGAGTGTAGCCGGACTAGGCGTCTACGAGCAGTACTTC.

The chain couples TRBV5-6 to TRBJ2-6; 12 nucleotides line up with TRBD1. Germline V gene sequence: CDR1 SGHDT, CDR2 YYEEEE. V shed 1 base, J shed 1 base, and the junction held 3 bases outside the gene matches. The CDR3 loop spans 18 amino acids. The CDR3 loop reads CASSLRGQGASGANVLTF. The CDR3, as DNA: TGTGCCAGCAGCTTGCGGGGACAGGGGGCATCTGGGGCCAACGTCCTGACTTTC.

The chain is built from TRBV7-6 and TRBJ2-6, with unresolved D. The CDR3 runs 16 residues. V lost 8 bases to trimming and J lost 0 bases, with 14 bases between them. The V gene's germline CDR1 is SGHVS and CDR2 FNYEAQ. This CDR3 is CASAARLGSGANVLTF. CDR3 bases: TGTGCCAGCGCTGCTAGACTGGGCTCTGGGGCCAACGTCCTGACTTTC.

The chain joins TRBV5-6 to TRBJ1-4; TRBD1 matches at 7 bases. Germline CDR1 SGHDT, CDR2 YYEEEE. This CDR3 region has 15 residues. V lost 4 bases and J lost 2; bases outside the gene matches: 5. The CDR3 nucleotides are TGTGCCAGCAGCAGCAGGGGGTGGACTAATGAAAAACTGTTTTTT. Its translation: CASSSRGWTNEKLFF.

This rearrangement joins TRBV7-9 to TRBJ1-5; 8 bases agree with TRBD1. Per germline, CDR1 SEHNR and CDR2 FQNEAQ (reference sequence). There are 17 residues in the CDR3. The J segment lost 0 bases and the V segment lost 1 base, leaving 5 bases of the junction unmatched. The CDR3 nucleotides are TGTGCCAGCAGCTTAGGTTCAGGGACAGGTAGCAATCAGCCCCAGCATTTT. It yields the protein CASSLGSGTGSNQPQHF.

This clone was observed once. The chain joins TRBV6-2 or TRBV6-3 to TRBJ1-5; TRBD1 matches at 7 bases. The CDR3 spans 17 residues. V shed 2 bases, J shed 0 bases, and the junction held 7 bases outside the gene matches. Germline loops: CDR1 MNHEY, CDR2 SVGEGT. The CDR3 loop is CASSYGTGVSSNQPQHF. CDR3 nucleotides: TGTGCCAGCAGTTACGGCACAGGGGTTAGTAGCAATCAGCCCCAGCATTTT.